These 18 T cell receptor beta chains were all obtained from the same sample, sequenced in a study of blood T cell repertoires in COVID-19. Clones were sequenced by immunoSEQ multiplex PCR, and TCRdb holds only the in-frame ones, with some missing. In the table there are approximately 100,000 clones, about 85% of which are singletons. The specimen sequenced was peripheral blood. These receptors all come from an older woman with active or convalescent COVID-19.

This clone showed up just once. The chain joins TRBV19 to TRBJ1-1; no firm D call. Between the trimmed V and J ends, which lost 6 bases and 3 bases, there was a span of 11 bases. This CDR3 is built from 13 residues. Germline loops: CDR1 LNHDA, CDR2 SQIVND (reference sequence). This CDR3 is CASRQSGDTEAFF. CDR3 DNA: TGTGCCAGTAGACAGTCCGGGGACACTGAAGCTTTCTTT.

V and J are TRBV20-1 and TRBJ2-2; 8 nucleotides line up with TRBD1. The CDR3 has 14 residues. CDR1 is DFQATT and CDR2 is SNEGSKA in the germline V gene (reference sequence). The V gene end was trimmed by 3 bases and the J gene end by 7 bases; junction bases not matched to a gene: 7. CDR3 in amino acids: CSASKTGVIGELFF. CDR3 sequence (DNA): TGCAGTGCTAGTAAGACAGGGGTGATCGGGGAGCTGTTTTTT.

The gene calls are TRBV18 and TRBJ2-7, with 7 nucleotides matching TRBD1. This CDR3 comprises 14 residues. Germline loops: CDR1 KGHSH, CDR2 LQKENI. The ends lost 3 bases at V and 2 bases at J; junction bases unmatched: 4. The CDR3 bases are TGTGCCAGCTCACCCGACAGGGCCACCTACGAGCAGTACTTC. As protein: CASSPDRATYEQYF.

V is TRBV4-2 and J is TRBJ1-3; D is possibly TRBD1 (6 bases). This CDR3 comprises 15 residues. V lost 0 bases and J 4 bases, leaving 10 bases between the germline ends. Germline V gene lookup returns CDR1 LGHNA and CDR2 YNFKEQ. DNA of the CDR3: TGTGCCAGCAGCCAAGAGGGGACACCGGGAAACACCATATATTTT. It codes for CASSQEGTPGNTIYF.

This rearrangement joins TRBV4-3 to TRBJ2-7; TRBD1 matches 7 bases. Per the germline V gene, CDR1 is LGHNA and CDR2 is YSLEER. The CDR3 totals 16 residues. V shed 2 bases and J 2 bases; nucleotides not matched to a gene: 9. DNA for the CDR3: TGCGCCAGCAGCCAATCGAGAGGGACAGTGACCTACGAGCAGTACTTC. Protein: CASSQSRGTVTYEQYF.

This sequence joins TRBV11-2 and TRBJ2-7, with 10 bases matching TRBD1. Trimming at V came to 5 bases and at J to 4 bases, leaving 8 bases not matched to a gene. This CDR3 has 15 amino acids. Per the germline V gene, CDR1 is SGHAT and CDR2 is FQNNGV. CDR3 DNA: TGTGCCAGCAGCGTGGGACAGGGGAACGGGTACGAGCAGTACTTC. Protein sequence: CASSVGQGNGYEQYF.

This chain joins TRBV4-2 and TRBJ2-1; weak D call: TRBD2 (5 bases). With 0 bases removed from V and 2 bases from J, the gap between germline ends came to 11 bases. This CDR3 has 16 residues. Germline V gene lookup returns CDR1 LGHNA and CDR2 YNFKEQ. This CDR3 reads CASSQEGGRAYNEQFF. The CDR3 DNA follows: TGTGCCAGCAGCCAAGAGGGTGGGCGGGCCTACAATGAGCAGTTCTTC.

CDR3: CASSLETGKTFEQYF. CDR3 DNA: TGTGCCAGCAGCTTAGAGACAGGGAAAACTTTCGAGCAGTACTTC. J is TRBJ2-7 and V is TRBV7-6; 7 bases fit TRBD1. The V gene's germline CDR1 is SGHVS and CDR2 FNYEAQ. The CDR3 is 15 residues long. Trimming cost V 1 base and J 6 bases; bases outside gene matches: 9.

V gene TRBV29-1 combines with J gene TRBJ1-2; D call uncertain. V was pared by 4 bases and J by 4 bases, with 13 bases between. The germline CDR1 and CDR2 sequences are SQVTM and ANQGSEA. This CDR3 has 13 residues. The CDR3 spells CSVAGGSAYGYTF. In nucleotides, the CDR3 is TGCAGCGTTGCGGGCGGGTCGGCCTATGGCTACACCTTC.

The chain joins TRBV15 to TRBJ2-1; 13 bases line up with TRBD2. The germline gives CDR1 LNHNV, CDR2 YYDKDF (reference sequence). V was clipped by 4 bases and J by 15 bases; unmatched bases: 15. The CDR3 has 16 amino acids. CDR3 sequence: CATSTGLAGDNEHRFF. CDR3 coding DNA: TGTGCCACCAGCACCGGACTAGCGGGAGACAATGAGCATCGGTTCTTC.

The rearrangement joins TRBV2 to TRBJ1-6; a possible D gene is TRBD1 (6 bases). This CDR3 region has 16 residues. In germline, CDR1 is SNHLY, CDR2 FYNNEI. The germline V and J ends were trimmed by 6 bases and 8 bases, with 20 bases remaining between them. This CDR3 is CASRGVAGVVDSPLHF. The CDR3 bases are TGTGCCAGCAGGGGGGTAGCAGGGGTTGTAGATTCACCCCTCCACTTT.

This chain joins TRBV6-6 and TRBJ2-3; 11 nucleotides match TRBD2. CDR3 length: 15 amino acids. The junction had 5 bases not matched to a gene; V was cut back by 8 bases and J by 1 base. Germline-derived CDR1 and CDR2 are MNHNY and SVGAGI (reference sequence). CDR3 protein: CASLQGLAGTDTQYF. In DNA, the CDR3 is TGTGCCAGCTTACAGGGACTAGCGGGCACAGATACGCAGTATTTT.

The chain links TRBV4-3 to TRBJ2-1, with TRBD1 matching 8 bases. V was pared by 0 bases and J by 3 bases, with 1 base of the junction left unmatched. The CDR3 is 15 residues long. The V gene's germline CDR1 is LGHNA and CDR2 YSLEER. The CDR3 DNA follows: TGCGCCAGCAGCCAAGATACAGGGGGCTACAATGAGCAGTTCTTC. As protein: CASSQDTGGYNEQFF.

The CDR3: CASSLNGGGYGYTF. For the CDR3, the DNA is TGCGCCAGCAGCTTGAACGGGGGTGGCTATGGCTACACCTTC. The rearrangement joins TRBV5-1 to TRBJ1-2, with a tentative D call TRBD1 (5 bases). V dropped 1 base and J dropped 4 bases, with 11 bases sitting between them. Germline V CDR1 and CDR2: SGHRS, YFSETQ. The CDR3 is 14 residues long.

For the CDR3, the DNA is TGTGCCAGCAGTCCGGCGGGGGATAATTCACCCCTCCACTTT. It translates to CASSPAGDNSPLHF. The V call is TRBV28, the J call TRBJ1-6; possible D gene TRBD1, 5 bases. Trimming took 5 bases from V and 5 from J, leaving 10 bases between them. The CDR3 runs to 14 residues. The germline V gene has CDR1 MDHEN and CDR2 SYDVKM.

Worth noting for this clone: A read error is likely, as this CDR3 ends without the conserved phenylalanine or tryptophan. The DNA is omitted, as the CDR3 cannot be located on it reliably, and the CDR3 follows TCRdb's listing. V and J are TRBV14 and TRBJ2-7; TRBD1 is the table's D call, not checked against the DNA. Germline assignment: CDR1 SGHDN and CDR2 FVKESK. From its first to its last residue, the CDR3 has 14 amino acids. The CDR3 loop reads CASSQRGRRQGWSL.

This clone came up once. This chain uses TRBV9 with TRBJ2-5; D is undetermined. Germline V gene data show CDR1 as SGDLS and CDR2 as YYNGEE. The CDR3 consists of 15 residues. V was clipped by 0 bases and J by 2 bases, with 11 bases between them. This chain's CDR3 is CASSVAISVQETQYF. For the CDR3, the DNA is TGTGCCAGCAGCGTAGCTATCAGCGTTCAAGAGACCCAGTACTTC.

This sequence joins TRBV19 and TRBJ2-3; no reliable D call. Trimming shortened V by 4 bases and J by 7 bases, and 9 bases separated the two germline ends. The CDR3 runs to 12 residues. CDR1 is LNHDA and CDR2 is SQIVND in the germline V gene (reference sequence). The CDR3 DNA is TGTGCCAGTAGTAGTTCAGTTAATACGCAGTATTTT. It specifies CASSSSVNTQYF.